Shown below are 4 T cell receptor beta chains from a single sample sequenced in a study of blood T cells in healthy people across ages. For the second PCR, which ran for roughly 7 to 11 cycles, a sample-barcoded 5' primer and a J-beta primer mix were used. TCRdb passed the 5' RACE reads through MiXCR, listing each CDR3 protein once. Of some 1.1 million distinct CDR3 sequences detected, 35% to 40% appear once; the ten largest clones hold around 14%. Sequencing input: blood. These receptors came from a man between 18 and 29 years old in good health.

This clonotype was seen only a few times. The CDR3 DNA follows: TGTGCCAGCAGCTACGAGCCGGGACAGGGCTATGAGCAGTTCTTC. It yields the protein CASSYEPGQGYEQFF. V and J are TRBV7-3 and TRBJ2-1; 9 positions agree with TRBD1. V lost 4 bases, J lost 8 bases, and 9 bases stayed unmatched. From germline, CDR1 is SGHTA and CDR2 FQGTGA. The CDR3 spans 15 residues. Supplemented by reference TRBV7-3 and TRBJ2-1, the full variable domain reads GAGVSQTPSNKVTEKGKYVELRCDPISGHTALYWYRQSLGQGPEFLIYFQGTGAADDSGLPNDRFFAVRPEGSVSTLKIQRTERGDSAVYLCASSYEPGQGYEQFFGPGTRLTVL.

The chain combines TRBV20-1 with TRBJ2-7; 9 positions match TRBD1. The CDR3 spans 18 residues. Trimming took 6 bases from V and 3 from J; bases not matched to a gene: 21. Germline values: CDR1 DFQATT, CDR2 SNEGSKA (reference sequence). The CDR3 protein is CSALVPTFRDRAFYEQYF. The CDR3 nucleotides are TGCAGTGCGCTAGTCCCGACCTTCCGGGACAGGGCTTTCTACGAGCAGTACTTC.

This clonotype was picked up one time. At one of its ends the junction is not consistent with the germline gene, which may arise from a read error. This sequence joins TRBV20-1 and TRBJ2-1; 13 nucleotides align to TRBD2. The CDR3 is 19 residues long. Germline CDR1 reads DFQATT; CDR2 reads SNEGSKA (reference sequence). Here the CDR3 reads CSASGLAGAISSSYNGQFF. The CDR3 nucleotides are TGCAGTGCTAGTGGACTAGCGGGGGCGATATCTAGCTCCTACAATGGGCAGTTCTTC.

The chain has TRBV6-1 and TRBJ1-2; 7 bases are shared with TRBD1. Germline CDR1 reads MNHNS; CDR2 reads SASEGT. The length of the CDR3 is 16 residues. Trimming at V came to 4 bases and at J to 3 bases, leaving 11 bases not matched to a gene. In DNA form, the CDR3 reads TGTGCCAGCAGTGTCCAAACGGGACAGCACTACTATGGCTACACCTTC. It encodes CASSVQTGQHYYGYTF.